One and the same sample provided the 29 T cell receptor beta chains below, sequenced in a study of cytomegalovirus exposure and HLA in healthy donors. TCRdb keeps only in-frame clones here, not all; method: immunoSEQ multiplex PCR. The sample shows approximately 200,000 clones, roughly 82% of them seen only once. The sample consisted of PBMCs. Every receptor here comes from a man between 18 and 35 years old in good health and CMV-seropositive.

This clone was seen a handful of times. The genes are TRBV5-1 and TRBJ2-2; 7 positions match TRBD2. Per the germline V gene, CDR1 is SGHRS and CDR2 is YFSETQ. The V gene end was trimmed by 3 bases and the J gene end by 9 bases; junction bases not matched to a gene: 5. The CDR3 spans 13 residues. CDR3 DNA: TGCGCCAGCAGCTGGACTAGTTCCAGGGAGCTGTTTTTT. Its protein product is CASSWTSSRELFF. Full variable domain (missing parts from reference TRBV5-1 and TRBJ2-2): KAGVTQTPRYLIKTRGQQVTLSCSPISGHRSVSWYQQTPGQGLQFLFEYFSETQRNKGNFPGRFSGRQFSNSRSEMNVSTLELGDSALYLCASSWTSSRELFFGEGSRLTVL.

The chain combines TRBV27 with TRBJ2-5; 8 bases map to TRBD1. V gave up 7 bases and J gave up 5 bases; unmatched junction bases: 12. Per germline, CDR1 MNHEY and CDR2 SMNVEV (reference sequence). The length of the CDR3 is 15 residues. The CDR3 region is CASTTRQGALETQYF. Written as DNA, the CDR3 is TGTGCCAGCACAACCCGCCAGGGGGCTTTGGAGACCCAGTACTTC.

This clone was counted only a few times. The rearrangement joins TRBV20-1 to TRBJ2-7; 9 bases align to TRBD2. Looked up from germline, CDR1 is DFQATT and CDR2 is SNEGSKA (reference sequence). The CDR3 has 11 residues. Unmatched junction bases numbered 4, after V lost 7 bases and J lost 6 bases. In DNA, the CDR3 is TGCAGTGTACTAGCGGGTCTCGAGCAGTACTTC. Its translation is CSVLAGLEQYF.

This clone was picked up one time. The CDR3 nucleotides are TGTGCCAGCAGTTTTAGCGGGGGCAAAGCTTTCTTT. This codes for CASSFSGGKAFF. This chain uses TRBV28 with TRBJ1-1; tentatively, D is TRBD1 (6 bases). Germline-derived CDR1 and CDR2 are MDHEN and SYDVKM. The length of the CDR3 is 12 residues. V dropped 3 bases and J dropped 9 bases, with 11 bases sitting between them.

The V and J genes are TRBV19 and TRBJ2-3, with D maybe TRBD2 (7 bases). Germline-derived CDR1 and CDR2 are LNHDA and SQIVND (reference sequence). The CDR3 has 17 residues. The V end was cut by 4 bases, the J end by 0 bases, with 17 bases between. For the CDR3, the DNA is TGTGCCAGTAGTACTCCCGGGGGGCTGGCAAGCACAGATACGCAGTATTTT. It yields the protein CASSTPGGLASTDTQYF.

V and J are TRBV7-9 and TRBJ2-7; D might be TRBD1 (6 bases). Germline assignment: CDR1 SEHNR and CDR2 FQNEAQ (reference sequence). The CDR3 is 13 amino acids. V gave up 4 bases and J gave up 3 bases, with 10 bases separating them. The chain's CDR3 is CASSSYRDYEQYF. CDR3 nucleotide sequence: TGTGCCAGCAGCTCCTACAGGGACTACGAGCAGTACTTC. Filled out from reference TRBV7-9 and TRBJ2-7, the complete variable domain reads DTGVSQNPRHKITKRGQNVTFRCDPISEHNRLYWYRQTLGQGPEFLTYFQNEAQLEKSRLLSDRFSAERPKGSFSTLEIQRTEQGDSAMYLCASSSYRDYEQYFGPGTRLTVT.

The chain employs TRBV27 and TRBJ2-3; a possible D gene is TRBD2 (5 bases). Germline lookup yields CDR1 MNHEY and CDR2 SMNVEV (reference sequence). Trimming pared 5 bases from V and 1 base from J, leaving 13 bases between. This CDR3 is 15 amino acids long. The CDR3 is CASSLRELRTDTQYF. CDR3 in DNA: TGTGCCAGCAGTCTGAGGGAGTTGCGCACAGATACGCAGTATTTT.

The J gene is TRBJ1-2, the V gene TRBV6-5; the D gene is possibly TRBD1 (6 bases). Trimming took off 2 bases at V and 8 bases at J, with 12 bases between the two ends. The germline CDR1 and CDR2 sequences are MNHEY and SVGAGI. The CDR3 is 13 amino acids. The CDR3 DNA sequence: TGTGCCAGCAGTTACGGGTACAGGGACGGCTACACCTTC. This encodes CASSYGYRDGYTF.

The chain links TRBV2 to TRBJ2-7; 7 bases fit TRBD1. Germline trimming cut 8 bases from V and 4 bases from J; bases unmatched to any gene: 5. The CDR3 spans 12 residues. The germline CDR1 and CDR2 sequences are SNHLY and FYNNEI. The CDR3 nucleotides are TGTGCCAGCCTGGCAGGGGGATACGAGCAGTACTTC. Its protein product is CASLAGGYEQYF.

The V and J genes are TRBV19 and TRBJ2-1, with 9 bases matching TRBD2. In germline, CDR1 is LNHDA, CDR2 SQIVND (reference sequence). V was clipped by 3 bases and J by 9 bases; unmatched bases: 6. The length of the CDR3 is 14 residues. The CDR3 region has the DNA TGTGCCAGTAGTATTAGCGGGAGTTGGGGTGAGCAGTTCTTC. Residues: CASSISGSWGEQFF.

The CDR3 protein is CASSPLAELAYEQYF. The CDR3 DNA sequence: TGTGCCAGCAGCCCCCTCGCGGAGCTTGCCTACGAGCAGTACTTC. V gene TRBV28 combines with J gene TRBJ2-7, with D hard to call. This CDR3 comprises 15 residues. Trimming shortened V by 6 bases and J by 2 bases, and 17 bases separated the two germline ends. CDR1 and CDR2 from the germline V gene are MDHEN and SYDVKM. Complete variable domain (other parts from reference TRBV28 and TRBJ2-7): DVKVTQSSRYLVKRTGEKVFLECVQDMDHENMFWYRQDPGLGLRLIYFSYDVKMKEKGDIPEGYSVSREKKERFSLILESASTNQTSMYLCASSPLAELAYEQYFGPGTRLTVT.

The chain has TRBV28 and TRBJ2-5, with 7 nucleotides matching TRBD1. After removal of 4 bases from V and 2 bases from J, the junction contained 10 bases not matched to a gene. CDR1 and CDR2 from the germline V gene are MDHEN and SYDVKM. The CDR3 loop spans 16 amino acids. As DNA, the CDR3 is TGTGCCAGCAGTTCCGACAGGGCATGGGGGCAAGAGACCCAGTACTTC. It codes for CASSSDRAWGQETQYF.

The V and J genes are TRBV5-6 and TRBJ2-1; the D is unclear. Germline CDR1 reads SGHDT; CDR2 reads YYEEEE. This CDR3 has 11 residues. V lost 4 bases to trimming and J lost 4 bases, with 3 bases between them. CDR3 in amino acids: CASSLYNEQFF. The CDR3 bases are TGTGCCAGCAGCCTTTACAATGAGCAGTTCTTC.

This chain links TRBV19 with TRBJ2-5; D is perhaps TRBD2 (6 bases). V gave up 8 bases and J gave up 2 bases, with 9 bases separating them. The CDR3 has 12 residues. Germline V gives CDR1 LNHDA, CDR2 SQIVND (reference sequence). CDR3: CASGTLQETQYF. In DNA, the CDR3 is TGTGCCAGTGGGACTTTACAAGAGACCCAGTACTTC.

This clone was picked up one time. CDR3 sequence (DNA): TGTGCCAGTAGTATAGCGGCCAGGGGCACAGATACGCAGTATTTT. Protein sequence: CASSIAARGTDTQYF. The V and J genes are TRBV19 and TRBJ2-3, with D tentatively TRBD1 (5 bases). Germline values: CDR1 LNHDA, CDR2 SQIVND (reference sequence). The ends were cut back, 1 base at V and 1 base at J, with 9 bases in the middle. The CDR3 has 15 amino acids.

This chain uses TRBV25-1 with TRBJ2-3; D is uncertain. Germline-derived CDR1 and CDR2 are MGHDK and SYGVNS. The CDR3 covers 12 residues. Deletions cut 4 bases from V and 5 bases from J, with 7 bases between. CDR3 nucleotides: TGTGCCAGCAGTGTTTATCGAGATACGCAGTATTTT. Translated, it gives CASSVYRDTQYF.

This clone was seen once. The chain couples TRBV7-2 to TRBJ1-5; 7 bases are a match to TRBD1. Looked up from germline, CDR1 is SGHTA and CDR2 is FQGNSA. After removal of 5 bases from V and 4 bases from J, the junction contained 5 bases not matched to a gene. This CDR3 region has 14 residues. The CDR3 nucleotides read TGTGCCAGCAGCGCGGACAGGACGAATCAGCCCCAGCATTTT. It specifies CASSADRTNQPQHF.

The chain has TRBV7-9 and TRBJ2-1; 11 bases fit TRBD2. CDR1 is SEHNR and CDR2 is FQNEAQ in the germline V gene (reference sequence). CDR3 length equals 15 residues. Germline trimming cut 1 base from V and 9 bases from J; bases unmatched to any gene: 5. CDR3 region: CASSLGSGRDGEQFF. CDR3 coding DNA: TGTGCCAGCAGCTTAGGTAGCGGGAGGGATGGTGAGCAGTTCTTC.

The chain couples TRBV30 to TRBJ1-5; 7 positions match TRBD1. This CDR3 is built from 13 residues. Germline V gives CDR1 GTSNPN, CDR2 SVGIG (reference sequence). The trim removed 5 bases at V and 1 base at J, leaving 2 bases unmatched. CDR3 DNA: TGTGCCTGGGGACAGGTGAGCAATCAGCCCCAGCATTTT. Its translation is CAWGQVSNQPQHF.

This clone was detected once. The chain links TRBV14 to TRBJ2-7; 7 nucleotides agree with TRBD1. The CDR3 contains 15 residues. V shed 4 bases, J shed 5 bases, and the junction held 11 bases outside the gene matches. Germline CDR1 and CDR2: SGHDN and FVKESK. Here the CDR3 reads CASSPLTTGFNEQYF. The CDR3 bases are TGTGCCAGCAGCCCCCTAACGACAGGGTTCAACGAGCAGTACTTC.

The gene calls are TRBV20-1 and TRBJ2-7, with D unresolved. CDR1 DFQATT and CDR2 SNEGSKA come from the germline V gene (reference sequence). The CDR3 extends over 11 amino acids. Trimming shortened V by 3 bases and J by 6 bases, and 9 bases separated the two germline ends. DNA for the CDR3: TGCAGTGCTAGTTCCGGTACCGAGCAGTACTTC. Its protein product is CSASSGTEQYF.

This rearrangement joins TRBV9 to TRBJ2-1; 10 nucleotides agree with TRBD2. This CDR3 has 16 amino acids. V lost 4 bases and J lost 2; bases outside the gene matches: 6. Germline V lookup: CDR1 SGDLS, CDR2 YYNGEE. The CDR3, as DNA: TGTGCCAGCAGCCCTATAGCGGGAGGTCCCTACAATGAGCAGTTCTTC. Translating gives CASSPIAGGPYNEQFF.

The chain links TRBV5-1 to TRBJ2-7; the match to TRBD1 covers 9 bases. Germline values: CDR1 SGHRS, CDR2 YFSETQ. V was clipped by 4 bases and J by 5 bases; unmatched bases: 13. CDR3 size: 16 residues. The CDR3 sequence: CASSVAPGTGTHEQYF. The DNA for the CDR3 is TGCGCCAGCAGCGTGGCCCCGGGGACAGGGACCCACGAGCAGTACTTC. Together with reference TRBV5-1 and TRBJ2-7, the CDR3 gives the full variable domain: KAGVTQTPRYLIKTRGQQVTLSCSPISGHRSVSWYQQTPGQGLQFLFEYFSETQRNKGNFPGRFSGRQFSNSRSEMNVSTLELGDSALYLCASSVAPGTGTHEQYFGPGTRLTVT.

The chain has TRBV11-2 and TRBJ1-5, with D maybe TRBD1 (5 bases). Per the germline V gene, CDR1 is SGHAT and CDR2 is FQNNGV. This CDR3 has 14 amino acids. V was pared by 0 bases and J by 9 bases, with 12 bases between. CDR3 nucleotide sequence: TGTGCCAGCAGCTTAGATAGGGGAGGAGGGCCCCAGCATTTT. It specifies CASSLDRGGGPQHF.

This chain links TRBV10-2 with TRBJ1-3, with 7 positions matching TRBD1. From germline, CDR1 is WSHSY and CDR2 SAAADI. The CDR3 is 14 amino acids. After removal of 3 bases from V and 9 bases from J, the junction contained 8 bases not matched to a gene. In DNA, the CDR3 is TGCGCCAGCAGTGAAGTAGGGGGCGACGGCACCATATATTTT. Translation: CASSEVGGDGTIYF.

V usage is TRBV7-2 and J usage is TRBJ2-5; 10 bases match TRBD2. The CDR3 loop spans 17 amino acids. The germline V gene has CDR1 SGHTA and CDR2 FQGNSA. V lost 1 base, J lost 5 bases, and 10 bases stayed unmatched. CDR3 sequence: CASSLVLAGKWGETQYF. The CDR3 DNA reads as TGTGCCAGCAGCTTAGTACTAGCGGGAAAGTGGGGGGAGACCCAGTACTTC.

The chain has TRBV6-6 and TRBJ1-3; TRBD1 is a possible D gene (5 bases). Germline V CDR1 and CDR2: MNHNY, SVGAGI (reference sequence). Trimming removed 2 bases from V and 1 base from J, with 9 bases in between. The CDR3 consists of 15 residues. CDR3 sequence (DNA): TGTGCCAGCAGTTACATTCGGGGGTCTGGAAACACCATATATTTT. Translation: CASSYIRGSGNTIYF.

The CDR3, as DNA: TGTGCCAGCAGTTTAGGAGCCATGAACACTGAAGCTTTCTTT. Its translation: CASSLGAMNTEAFF. The V gene is TRBV27, the J gene TRBJ1-1; the D is unclear. Per germline, CDR1 MNHEY and CDR2 SMNVEV (reference sequence). This CDR3 is built from 14 residues. V lost 2 bases and J lost 0, with 7 bases in between.

The chain couples TRBV12-5 to TRBJ2-1; D might be TRBD2 (5 bases). Between the trimmed V and J ends, which lost 7 bases and 4 bases, there was a span of 11 bases. Germline assignment: CDR1 LGHNT and CDR2 FRNRAP. This CDR3 spans 13 amino acids. This CDR3 is CASASGDYNEQFF. The CDR3 DNA is TGTGCTAGTGCCAGCGGAGATTACAATGAGCAGTTCTTC.